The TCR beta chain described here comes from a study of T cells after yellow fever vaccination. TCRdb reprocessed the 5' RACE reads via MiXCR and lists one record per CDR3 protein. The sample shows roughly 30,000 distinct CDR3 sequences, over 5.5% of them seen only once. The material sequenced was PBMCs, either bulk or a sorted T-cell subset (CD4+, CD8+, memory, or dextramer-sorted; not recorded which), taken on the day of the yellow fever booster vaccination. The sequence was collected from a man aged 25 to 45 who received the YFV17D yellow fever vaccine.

The CDR3 nucleotides are TGCAGTGCTAGATCGGACGGAGCGGGACGTTACGAGCAGTACTTC. This translates into CSARSDGAGRYEQYF. The V gene is TRBV20-1, the J gene TRBJ2-7, with 7 bases lining up with TRBD2. There are 15 residues in the CDR3. The V gene end was trimmed by 2 bases and the J gene end by 4 bases; junction bases not matched to a gene: 11. The V gene's germline CDR1 is DFQATT and CDR2 SNEGSKA (reference sequence).